This T cell receptor (beta chain) was retrieved from a study of neurological immune-mediated disorders. The CDR3 consists of 15 residues. Germline V lookup: CDR1 DFQATT, CDR2 SNEGSKA (reference sequence). To note about this clonotype: Its antigen is unknown. An end of the junction differs from the germline gene, which may be a read error.

Healthy controls consisted of blood bank volunteers in Maryland, USA. Study-wide results and limits: HTLV-1-associated myelopathy had the most TCR clonal expansion, and multiple sclerosis had the least, less than healthy controls. TCR-beta repertoires seemed private in all groups, with no expanded CDR3 amino acid sequences shared.

Via MiXCR, TCRdb re-called the 5' RACE reads, giving one row per CDR3 protein. The sample lists under 50,000 distinct CDR3 sequences; roughly 24% were seen once. What was sequenced was PBMCs. The TCR comes from a woman aged 70 to 79 in good health. The chain employs TRBV20-1 and TRBJ2-3, with TRBD1 identical over 7 bases. The CDR3 DNA is TGCATTGCTGGAGGTACAGGGGACGGGACAGATACGCTGTATTTT. Amino acids: CIAGGTGDGTDTLYF.